The count of the clone carrying this TCR beta chain is one. How the authors handled the data: Amplified reference gene primers provided the basis for estimating nucleated cell counts. Using immunoSEQ multiplex PCR, the repertoire was profiled, and TCRdb retains in-frame clones only, with some absent. Clone size and the V and J calls come from that table; the DNA yielded D and trimming. There are about 330,000 clones in the sample; 70% to 90% occur only once, and around 6.9% lies in the top ten. This entry comes from a study of blood T cell repertoires in COVID-19. Study overall: COVID-19 samples collected from the United States, Italy and Spain covered acute and convalescent phases. T cells, B-cell-depleted T cells, or PBMCs provided the cDNA or gDNA that served as material.

From germline, CDR1 is MNHEY and CDR2 SVGAGI. The CDR3 loop spans 12 amino acids. Trimming cost V 5 bases and J 3 bases, with 5 bases left between them. Material: peripheral blood. This TCR was recovered from a human donor in a cohort sampled during active COVID-19. The chain links TRBV6-5 to TRBJ1-5, with no clear D. In DNA, the CDR3 is TGTGCCAGCAGTCCGGTCAATCAGCCCCAGCATTTT. As protein: CASSPVNQPQHF.